This record covers a single TCR beta chain. These data come from a study of blood T cell repertoires in COVID-19. Study summary: In each case, the material was cDNA or gDNA derived from T cells, B-cell-depleted T cells, or PBMCs.

Using immunoSEQ multiplex PCR, the repertoire was profiled, and TCRdb retains in-frame clones only, with some absent. The table includes more than 130,000 clones, under 85% detected once. Germline values: CDR1 MNHEY, CDR2 SMNVEV (reference sequence). CDR3 length equals 16 residues. V shed 5 bases and J 4 bases; nucleotides not matched to a gene: 12. V is TRBV27 and J is TRBJ2-5, with 8 bases lining up with TRBD2. This receptor was obtained from a woman of 80 years or more in a cohort sampled during active or convalescent COVID-19. Input material: peripheral blood. The DNA of the CDR3 is TGTGCCAGCAGTCACACGATCCGGGGGGGCAGAGAGACCCAGTACTTC. Amino acids: CASSHTIRGGRETQYF.